Each of the 29 T cell receptor beta chains below was sequenced from the same sample in a study of T-cell reconstitution after alpha-beta-depleted transplantation in children. Preparing the TCRbeta library involved the use of unique molecular identifiers. TCRdb independently ran MiXCR on the PCR reads; one entry per CDR3 protein. The table lists around 500,000 distinct CDR3 sequences, more than 20% of them singletons, with 13% to 15% in the top ten. The sample in question was PBMCs, mostly from graft donor cells, obtained 360 days after TCRalphabeta/CD19-depleted stem cell transplant. The receptors originated from a boy less than two years old who had a stem cell transplant for acute myeloid leukemia, so the T cells may come from the graft donor.

The table lists this clonotype with many counts. This chain joins TRBV12-3 or TRBV12-4 and TRBJ2-7; 11 nucleotides line up with TRBD2. With V trimmed by 2 bases and J by 7 bases, 16 bases remained unmatched. This CDR3 has 18 amino acids. The CDR3 protein is CASSLNGGGLAGGIEQYF. Written as DNA, the CDR3 is TGTGCCAGCAGTTTAAACGGAGGTGGGCTAGCGGGGGGAATTGAGCAGTACTTC.

This chain joins TRBV29-1 and TRBJ2-3, with D possibly being TRBD1 or TRBD2 (5 bases each). CDR1 is SQVTM, CDR2 ANQGSEA, per germline. CDR3 length: 13 amino acids. Trimming shortened V by 3 bases and J by 4 bases, and 11 bases separated the two germline ends. The CDR3 DNA is TGCAGCGTTGAGGGGGTGAGCTCAGATACGCAGTATTTT. The encoded protein is CSVEGVSSDTQYF.

This clonotype was counted only a few times. V usage is TRBV4-3 and J usage is TRBJ2-7, with unresolved D. Germline V gene lookup returns CDR1 LGHNA and CDR2 YSLEER. The CDR3 totals 15 residues. Trimming pared 0 bases from V and 3 bases from J, leaving 12 bases between. This CDR3 is CASSQDRPGRYEQYF. The CDR3 nucleotides read TGCGCCAGCAGCCAAGATCGGCCCGGACGCTACGAGCAGTACTTC.

The gene calls are TRBV29-1 and TRBJ1-4; D not certain. This CDR3 comprises 16 residues. Germline values: CDR1 SQVTM, CDR2 ANQGSEA. Trimming cost V 0 bases and J 6 bases, with 17 bases left between them. The CDR3: CSVEDRSSRFDEKLFF. The CDR3 DNA follows: TGCAGCGTTGAAGATCGTAGCAGCAGGTTTGATGAAAAACTGTTTTTT. Together with reference TRBV29-1 and TRBJ1-4, the CDR3 gives the full variable domain: SAVISQKPSRDICQRGTSLTIQCQVDSQVTMMFWYRQQPGQSLTLIATANQGSEATYESGFVIDKFPISRPNLTFSTLTVSNMSPEDSSIYLCSVEDRSSRFDEKLFFGSGTQLSVL.

The CDR3 DNA is TGTGCCAGCAGCTTAGAAGGGGGGATGACAGGGCGCCGCCACTTT. Encoded protein: CASSLEGGMTGRRHF. The chain is built from TRBV7-8 and TRBJ1-6; 7 positions agree with TRBD1. V was clipped by 1 base and J by 18 bases; unmatched bases: 15. Germline V gene data show CDR1 as SGHVS and CDR2 as FQNEAQ. The CDR3 contains 15 residues.

The V call is TRBV2, the J call TRBJ2-6; D is unresolved. Germline V CDR1 and CDR2: SNHLY, FYNNEI. This CDR3 contains 15 residues. The V end lost 2 bases, the J end lost 0 bases, and 5 bases lay between the germline ends. The CDR3 nucleotides read TGTGCCAGCAGTGAAAGGTTCTCTGGGGCCAACGTCCTGACTTTC. This codes for CASSERFSGANVLTF.

The chain recombines TRBV20-1 with TRBJ1-2, with no clear D. Trimming left V 4 bases short and J 4 bases short, with 10 bases between. Germline V gene sequence: CDR1 DFQATT, CDR2 SNEGSKA (reference sequence). The CDR3 is 12 amino acids. CDR3 residues: CSATRRVYGYTF. DNA of the CDR3: TGCAGTGCTACTAGACGAGTCTATGGCTACACCTTC.

This clonotype was seen a handful of times. The rearrangement uses TRBV27 and TRBJ2-5; 8 bases align to TRBD2. This CDR3 is built from 15 residues. CDR1 is MNHEY and CDR2 is SMNVEV in the germline V gene (reference sequence). Losses at the gene ends were 5 bases for V and 4 bases for J; bases not matched to a gene: 9. This CDR3 is CASSARLAWGETQYF. In DNA, the CDR3 is TGTGCCAGCAGTGCCCGACTAGCGTGGGGAGAGACCCAGTACTTC.

The rearrangement links TRBV7-9 to TRBJ1-2; D is possibly TRBD1 (6 bases). CDR3 length: 16 amino acids. The V end lost 2 bases, the J end lost 0 bases, and 13 bases lay between the germline ends. Per germline, CDR1 SEHNR and CDR2 FQNEAQ (reference sequence). The CDR3 bases are TGTGCCAGCAGCTTACCACAGGGAGTTTCTAACTATGGCTACACCTTC. Its translation: CASSLPQGVSNYGYTF.

The table lists this clonotype with many counts. The rearrangement uses TRBV20-1 and TRBJ2-2; TRBD1 matches 9 bases. Germline assignment: CDR1 DFQATT and CDR2 SNEGSKA (reference sequence). With 5 bases clipped from V and 5 bases from J, the junction kept 9 bases outside the gene matches. This CDR3 region has 15 residues. Here the CDR3 reads CSAPGTGKRTGELFF. As DNA, the CDR3 is TGCAGTGCTCCCGGGACAGGGAAAAGGACCGGGGAGCTGTTTTTT.

This clonotype occurred a few times. The chain is built from TRBV29-1 and TRBJ1-2; D ambiguous. From germline, CDR1 is SQVTM and CDR2 ANQGSEA. This CDR3 contains 15 residues. V was cut by 0 bases and J by 4 bases, with 15 bases left in between. The CDR3 reads CSVEDQWLSPYGYTF. In nucleotides, the CDR3 is TGCAGCGTTGAAGATCAATGGTTGAGCCCCTATGGCTACACCTTC.

The rearrangement links TRBV12-3 or TRBV12-4 to TRBJ2-3; 8 nucleotides align to TRBD1. The CDR3 has 14 amino acids. V lost 4 bases and J lost 3; bases outside the gene matches: 3. For the CDR3, the DNA is TGTGCCAGCAGTTGGGGACAGGAAACAGATACGCAGTATTTT. Amino acids: CASSWGQETDTQYF.

This clonotype showed up just a few times. The chain joins TRBV20-1 to TRBJ2-3, with 8 bases fitting TRBD2. CDR3 length equals 17 residues. Germline CDR1 is DFQATT and CDR2 is SNEGSKA (reference sequence). V lost 3 bases and J lost 2; bases outside the gene matches: 13. The CDR3 DNA sequence: TGCAGTGCTAGGCCGGCTCTTAGCGGGGCTCCCACAGATACGCAGTATTTT. It yields the protein CSARPALSGAPTDTQYF.

The chain has TRBV11-1 and TRBJ2-7; D assignment may be TRBD1 or TRBD2 (6 bases each). Germline CDR1 SGHAT, CDR2 FQDESV (reference sequence). Trimming took off 3 bases at V and 1 base at J, with 10 bases between the two ends. The CDR3 consists of 14 residues. CDR3 sequence (DNA): TGTGCCAGCAGCTTCGAAGGGGGGTCCTACGAGCAGTACGTC. This encodes CASSFEGGSYEQYV.

The count of this clonotype is one. It may be a read error: a sequence one base away is much more abundant. The gene calls are TRBV2 and TRBJ2-2; 13 nucleotides line up with TRBD2. The V gene's germline CDR1 is SNHLY and CDR2 FYNNEI. The CDR3 runs 19 residues. This CDR3 reads CTSSNRLAGGLPNTGELFF. CDR3 DNA: TGTACCAGCAGTAACAGACTAGCGGGGGGCCTACCGAACACCGGGGAGCTGTTTTTT.

This clonotype was recorded a few times. V gene TRBV20-1 combines with J gene TRBJ2-1; TRBD1 or TRBD2 may be the D gene (5 bases each). This CDR3 contains 13 residues. Germline V gene data show CDR1 as DFQATT and CDR2 as SNEGSKA (reference sequence). With 5 bases removed from V and 10 bases from J, the gap between germline ends came to 18 bases. The CDR3 DNA reads as TGCAGTGCTCCTTCTACTTGGGGGAAAGAGCAGTTCTTC. It yields the protein CSAPSTWGKEQFF.

The V call is TRBV7-2, the J call TRBJ2-7; possibly TRBD1 or TRBD2 for D (5 bases each). Trimming removed 1 base from V and 3 bases from J, with 13 bases in between. Germline V gene sequence: CDR1 SGHTA, CDR2 FQGNSA. This CDR3 is built from 15 residues. The CDR3 loop is CASSLGLRGIYEQYF. The CDR3 DNA reads TGTGCCAGCAGCTTAGGTTTGAGGGGAATCTACGAGCAGTACTTC.

This clonotype was found a few times. CDR3 sequence (DNA): TGTGCCATCACCAGAACGGGGCCGAACTACAATGAGCAGTTCTTC. Protein: CAITRTGPNYNEQFF. This chain joins TRBV10-3 and TRBJ2-1, with D tentatively TRBD1 or TRBD2 (5 bases each). The CDR3 has 15 residues. Per germline, CDR1 ENHRY and CDR2 SYGVKD. V dropped 7 bases and J dropped 3 bases, with 16 bases sitting between them.

The V call is TRBV29-1, the J call TRBJ1-1; D call uncertain. Between the trimmed V and J ends, which lost 2 bases and 1 base, there was a span of 11 bases. Germline CDR1 reads SQVTM; CDR2 reads ANQGSEA. The CDR3 runs to 14 residues. The CDR3 here is CSVELLSANTEAFF. The DNA for the CDR3 is TGCAGCGTTGAACTCCTGAGCGCGAACACTGAAGCTTTCTTT.

This clonotype appeared many times. The rearrangement links TRBV20-1 to TRBJ2-7, with no clear D. CDR1 and CDR2 from the germline V gene are DFQATT and SNEGSKA (reference sequence). This CDR3 is 12 amino acids long. The V end was cut by 4 bases, the J end by 0 bases, with 7 bases between. CDR3 in DNA: TGCAGTGCTACCCTGAGCTCCTACGAGCAGTACTTC. Translated, it gives CSATLSSYEQYF.

This clonotype was recorded at least ten times. The rearrangement uses TRBV12-3 or TRBV12-4 and TRBJ2-4; 7 bases map to TRBD1. V dropped 6 bases and J dropped 6; count of bases not matched to a gene: 8. This CDR3 contains 14 residues. CDR3 protein: CASSKTGVGNIQYF. DNA for the CDR3: TGTGCCAGCAGCAAAACAGGGGTGGGAAACATTCAGTACTTC.

This clonotype came up many times. The chain recombines TRBV6-2 or TRBV6-3 with TRBJ2-3, with a possible D match to TRBD2 (6 bases). The length of the CDR3 is 18 residues. Germline-derived CDR1 and CDR2 are MNHEY and SVGEGT. V gave up 2 bases and J gave up 3 bases, with 21 bases separating them. CDR3 in DNA: TGTGCCAGCAGTTACACGAGAAAAGGTCGGGACTTGACAGATACGCAGTATTTT. Its protein product is CASSYTRKGRDLTDTQYF.

The table lists this clonotype with many counts. This chain connects TRBV29-1 to TRBJ1-1; D is unclear. Trimming took off 4 bases at V and 4 bases at J, with 10 bases between the two ends. The CDR3 loop spans 12 amino acids. Germline V lookup: CDR1 SQVTM, CDR2 ANQGSEA. The CDR3 loop is CSVGPRATEAFF. DNA of the CDR3: TGCAGCGTTGGTCCGAGGGCCACTGAAGCTTTCTTT.

The J gene is TRBJ2-7, the V gene TRBV29-1; D remains unclear. The germline V gene has CDR1 SQVTM and CDR2 ANQGSEA. The CDR3 runs to 12 residues. As DNA, the CDR3 is TGCAGGGTCCGACTGAGCTCCTACGAGCAGTACGTC. It yields the protein CRVRLSSYEQYV.

The chain uses TRBV5-1 and TRBJ2-7; TRBD2 matches 8 bases. The CDR3 is 18 residues long. The germline CDR1 and CDR2 sequences are SGHRS and YFSETQ. The junction had 17 bases not matched to a gene; V was cut back by 4 bases and J by 2 bases. The CDR3 is CASSPTNYVAGGTYEQYF. CDR3 coding DNA: TGCGCCAGCAGCCCCACCAACTATGTCGCGGGGGGTACCTACGAGCAGTACTTC.

This clonotype appeared a few times. The V and J genes are TRBV29-1 and TRBJ1-2; 8 nucleotides agree with TRBD1. Germline V gene sequence: CDR1 SQVTM, CDR2 ANQGSEA. Trimming at V came to 6 bases and at J to 12 bases, leaving 15 bases not matched to a gene. The CDR3 has 13 residues. The CDR3 is CSVLAPDRAGHTF. The CDR3 DNA is TGCAGCGTCCTTGCCCCGGACAGGGCGGGGCACACCTTC. The whole variable domain, remainder taken from reference TRBV29-1 and TRBJ1-2, is SAVISQKPSRDICQRGTSLTIQCQVDSQVTMMFWYRQQPGQSLTLIATANQGSEATYESGFVIDKFPISRPNLTFSTLTVSNMSPEDSSIYLCSVLAPDRAGHTFGSGTRLTVV.

The V gene is TRBV20-1, the J gene TRBJ2-1, with 13 bases that match TRBD2. CDR1 is DFQATT, CDR2 SNEGSKA, per germline (reference sequence). This CDR3 has 15 residues. Trimming removed 6 bases from V and 6 bases from J; junction bases left unmatched: 8. The DNA for the CDR3 is TGCAGTGCCCAGGGGACTAGCGGGGCCCCCAATGAGCAGTTCTTC. Amino acids: CSAQGTSGAPNEQFF.

There are many counts of this clonotype. This chain joins TRBV12-3 or TRBV12-4 and TRBJ2-2; possible D gene TRBD2, 6 bases. The CDR3 is 13 amino acids. V shed 3 bases and J shed 5 bases, with 7 bases lying between them. The CDR3 nucleotides are TGTGCCAGCAGTTTCCGGGAGACCGGGGAGCTGTTTTTT. The encoded protein is CASSFRETGELFF.

The chain is built from TRBV7-9 and TRBJ2-7, with 12 bases identical to TRBD2. CDR1 is SEHNR, CDR2 FQNEAQ, per germline (reference sequence). This CDR3 is built from 15 residues. V lost 2 bases, J lost 7 bases, and 6 bases stayed unmatched. In nucleotides, the CDR3 is TGTGCCAGCAGCTTACAACTAGCGGGGGGTGAGGAGCAGTACGTC. Its protein is CASSLQLAGGEEQYV.